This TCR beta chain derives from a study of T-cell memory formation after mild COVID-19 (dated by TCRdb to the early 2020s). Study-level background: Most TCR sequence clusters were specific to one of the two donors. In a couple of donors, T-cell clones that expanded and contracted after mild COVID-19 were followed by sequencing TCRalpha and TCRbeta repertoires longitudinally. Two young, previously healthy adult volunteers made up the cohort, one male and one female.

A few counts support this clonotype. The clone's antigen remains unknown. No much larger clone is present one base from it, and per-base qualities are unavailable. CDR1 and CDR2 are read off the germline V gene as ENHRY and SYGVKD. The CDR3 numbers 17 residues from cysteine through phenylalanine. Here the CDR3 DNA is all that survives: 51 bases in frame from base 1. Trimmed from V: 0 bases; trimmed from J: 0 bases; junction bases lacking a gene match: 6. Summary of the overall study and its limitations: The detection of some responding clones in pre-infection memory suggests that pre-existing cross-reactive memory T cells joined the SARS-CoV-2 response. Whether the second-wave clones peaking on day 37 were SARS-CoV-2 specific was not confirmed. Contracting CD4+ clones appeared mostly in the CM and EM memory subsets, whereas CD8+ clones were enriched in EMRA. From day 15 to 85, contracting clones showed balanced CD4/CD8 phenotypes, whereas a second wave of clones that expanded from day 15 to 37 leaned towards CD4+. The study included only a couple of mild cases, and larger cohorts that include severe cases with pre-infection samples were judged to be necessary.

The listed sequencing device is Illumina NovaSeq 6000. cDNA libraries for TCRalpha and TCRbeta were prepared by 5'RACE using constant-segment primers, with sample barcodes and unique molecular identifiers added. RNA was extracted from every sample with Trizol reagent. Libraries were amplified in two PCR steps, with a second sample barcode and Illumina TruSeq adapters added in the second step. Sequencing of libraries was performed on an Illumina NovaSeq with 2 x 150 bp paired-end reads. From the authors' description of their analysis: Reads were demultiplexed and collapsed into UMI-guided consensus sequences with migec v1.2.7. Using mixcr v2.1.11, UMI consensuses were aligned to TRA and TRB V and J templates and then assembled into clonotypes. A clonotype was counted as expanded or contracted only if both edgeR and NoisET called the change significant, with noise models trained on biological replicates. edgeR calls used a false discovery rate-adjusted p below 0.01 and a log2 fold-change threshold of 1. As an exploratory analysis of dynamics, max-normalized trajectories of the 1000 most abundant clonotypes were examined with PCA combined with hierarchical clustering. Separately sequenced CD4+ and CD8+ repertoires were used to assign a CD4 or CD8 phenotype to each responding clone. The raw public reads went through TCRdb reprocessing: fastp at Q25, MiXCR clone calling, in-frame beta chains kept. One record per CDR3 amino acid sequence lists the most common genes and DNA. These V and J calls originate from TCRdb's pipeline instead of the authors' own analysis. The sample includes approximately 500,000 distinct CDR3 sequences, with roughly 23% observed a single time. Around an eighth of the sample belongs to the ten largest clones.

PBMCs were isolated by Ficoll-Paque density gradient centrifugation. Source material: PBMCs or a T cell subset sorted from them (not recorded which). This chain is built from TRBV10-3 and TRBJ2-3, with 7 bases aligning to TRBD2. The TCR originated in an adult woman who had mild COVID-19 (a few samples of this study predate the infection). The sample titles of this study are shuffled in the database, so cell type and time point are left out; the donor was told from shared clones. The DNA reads TGTGCCATCAGTGAGTCCCGGAGCGGGGCAAGCACAGATACGCAGTATTTT. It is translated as CAISESRSGASTDTQYF.